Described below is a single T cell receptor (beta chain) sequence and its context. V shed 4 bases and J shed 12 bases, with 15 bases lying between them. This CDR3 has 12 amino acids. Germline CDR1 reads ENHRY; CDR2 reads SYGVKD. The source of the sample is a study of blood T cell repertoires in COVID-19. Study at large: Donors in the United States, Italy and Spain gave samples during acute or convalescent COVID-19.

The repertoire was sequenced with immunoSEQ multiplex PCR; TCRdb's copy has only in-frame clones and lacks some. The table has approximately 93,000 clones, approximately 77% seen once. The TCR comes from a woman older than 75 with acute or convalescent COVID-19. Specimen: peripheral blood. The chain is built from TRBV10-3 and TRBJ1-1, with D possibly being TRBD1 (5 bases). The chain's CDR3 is CAISADGGETFF. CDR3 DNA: TGTGCCATCAGTGCAGACGGGGGTGAGACTTTCTTT.